This T cell receptor (beta chain) was observed in a study of blood T cell repertoires in COVID-19. At the level of the study: Both acute and convalescent COVID-19 samples were obtained from the United States, Italy and Spain. PBMCs, B-cell-depleted T cells, or T cells provided the cDNA or gDNA that made up the material.

How the authors handled the data: Using reference gene primer amplification, nucleated cell counts were estimated. Some clones are missing from TCRdb's copy, which holds only in-frame ones; the method was immunoSEQ multiplex PCR. D and trimming come from the DNA, and the V and J calls and clone size come from that table. The sample lists 470,000 or so clones; around 88% were seen once. Source material: peripheral blood. The source is a woman in her twenties or thirties with acute or convalescent COVID-19.

Written as DNA, the CDR3 is TGTGCCACCAGCCAGGGGGGCACAGATACGCAGTATTTT. Translation: CATSQGGTDTQYF. This chain links TRBV24-1 with TRBJ2-3; 7 bases align to TRBD1. The junction had 1 base not matched to a gene; V was cut back by 7 bases and J by 1 base. The CDR3 contains 13 residues. Per the germline V gene, CDR1 is KGHDR and CDR2 is SFDVKD.